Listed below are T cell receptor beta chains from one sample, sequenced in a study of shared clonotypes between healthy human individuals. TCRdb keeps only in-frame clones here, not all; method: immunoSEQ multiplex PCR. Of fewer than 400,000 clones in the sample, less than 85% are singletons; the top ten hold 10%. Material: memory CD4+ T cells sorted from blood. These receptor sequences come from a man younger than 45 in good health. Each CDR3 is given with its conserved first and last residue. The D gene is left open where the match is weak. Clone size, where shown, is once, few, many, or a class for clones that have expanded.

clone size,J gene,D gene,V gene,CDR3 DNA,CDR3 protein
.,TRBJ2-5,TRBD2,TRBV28,TGTGCCAGCAGTTTACGAGGACTAGCGGGCGTATGTTACTTC,CASSLRGLAGVCYF
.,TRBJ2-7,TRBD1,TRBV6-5,TGTGCCAGCAGAAGACAGGGTGGGTACGAGCAGTACTTC,CASRRQGGYEQYF
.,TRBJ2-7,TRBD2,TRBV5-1,TGCGCCAGCACTCTTACGGGAGGCTACGAGCAGTACTTC,CASTLTGGYEQYF
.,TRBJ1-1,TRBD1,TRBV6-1,TGTGCCAGCAGTGAAGGGGGACAGGGGGCAACTGAAGCTTTCTTT,CASSEGGQGATEAFF
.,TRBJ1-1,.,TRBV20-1,TGCAGTGTTGCCAACACTGAAGCTTTCTTT,CSVANTEAFF
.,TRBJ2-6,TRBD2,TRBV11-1,TGTGCCAGCAGCTCCTGGACTAGCTCTGGGGCCAACGTCCTGACTTTC,CASSSWTSSGANVLTF
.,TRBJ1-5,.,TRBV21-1,TGTGCCAGCAGCAGCCGACAGGGGGACAGCAATCAGCCCCAGCATTTT,CASSSRQGDSNQPQHF
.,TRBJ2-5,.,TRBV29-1,TGCAGCGTAAGTCCGCAAGAGACCCAGTACTTC,CSVSPQETQYF
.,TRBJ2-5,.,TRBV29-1,TGCAGCGTTGGGGGGACCCAAGAGACCCAGTACTTC,CSVGGTQETQYF
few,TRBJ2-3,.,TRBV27,TGTGCCAGCAGCACCTACACAGATACGCAGTATTTT,CASSTYTDTQYF
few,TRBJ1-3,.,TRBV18,TGTGCCAGCTCACCCTATTCGGGTTCTGGAAACACCATATATTTT,CASSPYSGSGNTIYF
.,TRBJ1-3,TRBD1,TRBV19,TGTGCCAGTAGTAGTTCCGGGACAGGGAACGGAAACACCATATATTTT,CASSSSGTGNGNTIYF
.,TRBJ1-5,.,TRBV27,TGTGCCAGCAGTCCGACCGGGACCATTAGCAATCAGCCCCAGCATTTT,CASSPTGTISNQPQHF
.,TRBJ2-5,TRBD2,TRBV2,TGTGCCAGCAGTGACCGGACTAGCGCCGGGACCCAGTACTTC,CASSDRTSAGTQYF
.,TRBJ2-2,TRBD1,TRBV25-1,TGTGCCAGCAGTGACCAGCCCACAGGGGGAACGCTGTTTTTT,CASSDQPTGGTLFF
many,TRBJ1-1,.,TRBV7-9,TGTGCCAGCACCGGGTGGGTGAACACTGAAGCTTTCTTT,CASTGWVNTEAFF
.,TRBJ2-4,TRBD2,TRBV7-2,TGTGCCAGCAGCCATCCCCGGCGGGGGAACATTCAGTACTTC,CASSHPRRGNIQYF
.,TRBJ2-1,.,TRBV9,TGTGCCAGCAGCGAGCAGGGCGACAATGAGCAGTTCTTC,CASSEQGDNEQFF
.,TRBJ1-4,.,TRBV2,TGTGCCAGCAGTATTCAGGCGGGGCCGGAAAAACTGTTTTTT,CASSIQAGPEKLFF
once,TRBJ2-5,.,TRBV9,TGTGCCAGCAGCTTCAATCAAGAGACCCAGTACTTC,CASSFNQETQYF
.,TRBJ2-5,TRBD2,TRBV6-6,TGTGCCAGCAGTTATGCGGGAGTCGGTGAGACCCAGTACTTC,CASSYAGVGETQYF
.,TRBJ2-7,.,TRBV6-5,TGTGCCAGCAGTTCTATCGGGGTATCCTCCTACGAGCAGTACTTC,CASSSIGVSSYEQYF
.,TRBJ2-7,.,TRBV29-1,TGCAGCGTTGGCCGGCGGGACTCCTACGAGCAGTACTTC,CSVGRRDSYEQYF
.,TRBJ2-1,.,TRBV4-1,TGCGCCAGCAGCAACTCACGACTCGGGTACAATGAGCAGTTCTTC,CASSNSRLGYNEQFF
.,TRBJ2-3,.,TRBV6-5,TGTGCCAGCAGCCCAACGACGTCTCCCGGGGTTACGCAGTATTTT,CASSPTTSPGVTQYF
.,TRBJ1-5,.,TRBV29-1,TGCAGCGTTCTAGGGGGGAACAGCAATCAGCCCCAGCATTTT,CSVLGGNSNQPQHF
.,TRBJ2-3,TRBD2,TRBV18,TGTGCCAGCTCACCCCCTAGCGGGAGGACCACAGATACGCAGTATTTT,CASSPPSGRTTDTQYF
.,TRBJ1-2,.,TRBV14,TGTGCCAGCAGCCCGCTTTCCAGGGAACGATACTATGGCTACACCTTC,CASSPLSRERYYGYTF
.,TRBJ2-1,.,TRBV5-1,TGCGCCAGCAGTAGTTCTCCCAGTTCCTACAATGAGCAGTTCTTC,CASSSSPSSYNEQFF
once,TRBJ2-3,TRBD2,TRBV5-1,TGCGCCAGCAGCTTGGCGGTAGCGGGTAACACAGATACGCAGTATTTT,CASSLAVAGNTDTQYF
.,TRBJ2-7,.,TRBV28,TGTGCCAGCAGTTCCTTTTCGGACCTCTCCTACGAGCAGTACTTC,CASSSFSDLSYEQYF
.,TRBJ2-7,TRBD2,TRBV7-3,TGTGCCAGCAGCCCCGCGGTAGCGGGAGCCTACGAGCAGTACTTC,CASSPAVAGAYEQYF
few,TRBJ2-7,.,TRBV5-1,TGCGCCAGCAGGGTGGACAATCAATACGAGCAGTACTTC,CASRVDNQYEQYF
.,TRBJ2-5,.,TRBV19,TGTGCCAGTAGTCCGGGGCGGACAGAGACCCAGTACTTC,CASSPGRTETQYF
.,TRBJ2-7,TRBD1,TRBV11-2,TGTGCCAGCAGCTTCACAGGGGGGATGAGGGAGCAGTACTTC,CASSFTGGMREQYF
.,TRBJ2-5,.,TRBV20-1,TGCAGTGCTACGAGGTCAGAGACCCAGTACTTC,CSATRSETQYF
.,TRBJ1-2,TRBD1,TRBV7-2,TGTGCCAGCAGTCTCACAGGGGGCGGCTATGGCTACACCTTC,CASSLTGGGYGYTF
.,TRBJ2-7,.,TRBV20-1,TGCAGTGCTCAAATCGTGGACAAACCGTACTTC,CSAQIVDKPYF
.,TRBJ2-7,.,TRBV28,TGTGCCAGCAGTACCATTTACGAGCAGTACTTC,CASSTIYEQYF
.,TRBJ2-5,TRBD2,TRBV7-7,TGTGCCAGCAGCCCGGGGGGGGGTAGCGGGATAAAGACCCAGTACTTC,CASSPGGGSGIKTQYF
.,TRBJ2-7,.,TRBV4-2,TGTGCCAGCAGGGGCGAGTCGGTATACGAGCAGTACTTC,CASRGESVYEQYF
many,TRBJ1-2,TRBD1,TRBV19,TGTGCCAGTAGTATTGGGACAGTTCCGAGCTACACCTTC,CASSIGTVPSYTF
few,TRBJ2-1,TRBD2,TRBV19,TGTGCCAGTAGTATAAGTTTAAGGGGACTAAACTCCTACAATGAGCAGTTCTTC,CASSISLRGLNSYNEQFF
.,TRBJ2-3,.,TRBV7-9,TGTGCCAGCAGCTATATACAATCGGGCTCTAGGACAGATACGCAGTATTTT,CASSYIQSGSRTDTQYF
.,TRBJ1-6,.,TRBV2,TGTGCCAGCAGGGCGTCTAGCTCCTATAATTCACCCCTCCACTTT,CASRASSSYNSPLHF
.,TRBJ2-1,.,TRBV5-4,TGTGCCAGCAGCACCCGGCTAGCAGGTGCTGAGCAGTTCTTC,CASSTRLAGAEQFF
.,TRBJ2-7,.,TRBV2,TGTGCCAGCAGTGAACAGGGACCAAGTAACGAGCAGTACTTC,CASSEQGPSNEQYF
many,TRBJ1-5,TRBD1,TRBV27,TGTGCCAGCAGCGCAGGGGGCTCTGGCAATCAGCCCCAGCATTTT,CASSAGGSGNQPQHF
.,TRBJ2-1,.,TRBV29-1,TGCAGCGTTGGGCGGCAGGGGCCTTTCAATGAGCAGTTCTTC,CSVGRQGPFNEQFF
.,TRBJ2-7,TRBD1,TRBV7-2,TGTGCCAGCAGAGCAAACCAGGGGGCGCTCACGGGGGAGCAGTACTTC,CASRANQGALTGEQYF
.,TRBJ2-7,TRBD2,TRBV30,TGTGCCTGCTCTAGCGGGAGCCACGAGCAGTACTTC,CACSSGSHEQYF
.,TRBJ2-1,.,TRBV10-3,TGTGCCATCAGATCCAGCGGGAATGAGCAGTTCTTC,CAIRSSGNEQFF
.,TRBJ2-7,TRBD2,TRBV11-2,TGTGCCAGCAGCTTGGCACTAGCGGGAGGGCCGTACTACGAGCAGTACTTC,CASSLALAGGPYYEQYF